This T cell receptor (beta chain) was identified in a study of cytomegalovirus exposure and HLA in healthy donors. Looking at the study overall: Earlier results showed roughly 110 million unique TCR beta sequences derived from roughly 190 million T cells.

PCR involved 60 Vbeta and 13 Jbeta primers. Some clones are missing from TCRdb's copy, which holds only in-frame ones; the method was immunoSEQ multiplex PCR. The sample gives about 98,000 clones, about 85% of which show up once; under 4.5% is in the top ten. The CDR3 is 17 amino acids. J is TRBJ2-7 and V is TRBV21-1; the D call in the table, TRBD1, was not verified against the DNA. TRBV21-1 is listed as a pseudogene. The clonotype was recovered from a female donor in good health and CMV-seropositive. The sample taken for sequencing was PBMCs. DNA for the CDR3: TGTGTCTCATGGGCGGCGGGAGGCGGGACAGGGGAGGGCGAGCAGTACTTC. Amino acids: CVSWAAGGGTGEGEQYF.